Listed below are T cell receptor beta chains from one sample, sequenced in a study of cytomegalovirus exposure and HLA in healthy donors. This table comes from immunoSEQ multiplex PCR, and its TCRdb copy is limited to in-frame clones, with some not included. The data show about 160,000 clones, with roughly 80% seen just once and 7% to 9% held by the top ten. The sample taken for sequencing was PBMCs. Receptors were obtained from a male donor in good health and CMV-seropositive. CDR3s include the opening cysteine and the closing phenylalanine or tryptophan. Each record gives: CDR3 protein, CDR3 DNA, J gene, D gene, V gene, clone size, CDR3 length. The D gene is left open where the match is weak. The size field is filled for only some rows; it gives once, few, many or a size class.

CDR3aa: CASSSGGGGSSYNEQFF
CDR3nt: TGTGCCAGCAGTTCAGGGGGAGGCGGTAGCTCCTACAATGAGCAGTTCTTC
j_gene: TRBJ2-1
d_gene: NA
v_gene: TRBV5-4
abundance: NA
len: 17

CDR3aa: CASISGTGYGYTF
CDR3nt: TGTGCCAGCATCTCCGGGACAGGATATGGCTACACCTTC
j_gene: TRBJ1-2
d_gene: TRBD1
v_gene: TRBV5-5
abundance: NA
len: 13

CDR3aa: CASSPQVTYEQYF
CDR3nt: TGTGCCTCAAGCCCTCAGGTTACCTACGAGCAGTACTTC
j_gene: TRBJ2-7
d_gene: NA
v_gene: TRBV10-3
abundance: NA
len: 13

CDR3aa: CASSLYWQGGTDTQYF
CDR3nt: TGTGCCAGCAGTTTATATTGGCAGGGCGGCACAGATACGCAGTATTTT
j_gene: TRBJ2-3
d_gene: NA
v_gene: TRBV27
abundance: NA
len: 16

CDR3aa: CASISSGRYHEQYF
CDR3nt: TGTGCCAGCATATCTAGCGGGAGATACCACGAGCAGTACTTC
j_gene: TRBJ2-7
d_gene: TRBD2
v_gene: TRBV28
abundance: NA
len: 14

CDR3aa: CAWSVGTGFFPQHF
CDR3nt: TGTGCCTGGAGTGTAGGGACAGGGTTTTTTCCCCAGCATTTT
j_gene: TRBJ1-5
d_gene: TRBD1
v_gene: TRBV30
abundance: NA
len: 14

CDR3aa: CASSLGTSGRAGQYF
CDR3nt: TGTGCCAGCAGCTTGGGGACTAGCGGGAGAGCCGGGCAGTACTTC
j_gene: TRBJ2-7
d_gene: TRBD2
v_gene: TRBV5-4
abundance: once
len: 15

CDR3aa: CASTYGGYGYTF
CDR3nt: TGTGCCAGTACGTACGGAGGGTATGGCTACACCTTC
j_gene: TRBJ1-2
d_gene: NA
v_gene: TRBV19
abundance: NA
len: 12

CDR3aa: CASSFNLLTGGEGYTF
CDR3nt: TGTGCCAGCAGTTTCAACCTCTTAACAGGAGGGGAGGGCTACACCTTC
j_gene: TRBJ1-2
d_gene: NA
v_gene: TRBV6-6
abundance: NA
len: 16

CDR3aa: CASSLLAGGPVETQYF
CDR3nt: TGTGCCAGCAGCTTATTAGCGGGGGGGCCGGTGGAGACCCAGTACTTC
j_gene: TRBJ2-5
d_gene: TRBD2
v_gene: TRBV7-9
abundance: NA
len: 16

CDR3aa: CASSEPGASYEQYF
CDR3nt: TGCGCCAGCAGTGAGCCAGGGGCCTCCTACGAGCAGTACTTC
j_gene: TRBJ2-7
d_gene: NA
v_gene: TRBV10-1
abundance: once
len: 14

CDR3aa: CASSGPRTSGRGFYEQYF
CDR3nt: TGTGCCAGCTCTGGCCCGCGGACTAGCGGGAGAGGGTTTTACGAGCAGTACTTC
j_gene: TRBJ2-7
d_gene: TRBD2
v_gene: TRBV18
abundance: once
len: 18

CDR3aa: CASSLLTQWNTGELFF
CDR3nt: TGTGCCAGCAGTTTATTGACACAGTGGAACACCGGGGAGCTGTTTTTT
j_gene: TRBJ2-2
d_gene: NA
v_gene: TRBV27
abundance: NA
len: 16

CDR3aa: CASSPATGYEQYF
CDR3nt: TGTGCCAGCTCACCCGCTACAGGGTACGAGCAGTACTTC
j_gene: TRBJ2-7
d_gene: NA
v_gene: TRBV18
abundance: NA
len: 13

CDR3aa: CASSLAGGASDEQYF
CDR3nt: TGTGCCAGCAGCTTAGCAGGGGGAGCCTCCGACGAGCAGTACTTC
j_gene: TRBJ2-7
d_gene: NA
v_gene: TRBV7-6
abundance: once
len: 15

CDR3aa: CASSLEPAGLNSPLHF
CDR3nt: TGCGCCAGCAGCTTGGAACCCGCGGGGTTGAATTCACCCCTCCACTTT
j_gene: TRBJ1-6
d_gene: NA
v_gene: TRBV5-1
abundance: NA
len: 16

CDR3aa: CASSLGQGIHTF
CDR3nt: TGTGCCAGCTCTTTGGGACAGGGTATACACACCTTC
j_gene: TRBJ1-2
d_gene: TRBD1
v_gene: TRBV9
abundance: NA
len: 12

CDR3aa: CASSLRGGSTDTQYF
CDR3nt: TGTGCCAGCAGCCTACGGGGGGGGAGCACAGATACGCAGTATTTT
j_gene: TRBJ2-3
d_gene: TRBD2
v_gene: TRBV7-9
abundance: NA
len: 15

CDR3aa: CASSEGGSSYEQYF
CDR3nt: TGTGCCAGCAGTGAAGGCGGGAGCTCCTACGAGCAGTACTTC
j_gene: TRBJ2-7
d_gene: TRBD2
v_gene: TRBV6-5
abundance: NA
len: 14

CDR3aa: CASSPPSKQGNEQYF
CDR3nt: TGTGCCAGCTCACCACCTTCTAAACAGGGGAACGAGCAGTACTTC
j_gene: TRBJ2-7
d_gene: TRBD1
v_gene: TRBV18
abundance: NA
len: 15

CDR3aa: CASTGKWGAGMANEKLFF
CDR3nt: TGTGCCAGCACCGGAAAGTGGGGAGCCGGGATGGCTAATGAAAAACTGTTTTTT
j_gene: TRBJ1-4
d_gene: NA
v_gene: TRBV25-1
abundance: NA
len: 18

CDR3aa: CASSVSGLRVSRSTDTQYF
CDR3nt: TGTGCCAGCAGCGTAAGCGGCCTAAGAGTAAGTCGGAGCACAGATACGCAGTATTTT
j_gene: TRBJ2-3
d_gene: NA
v_gene: TRBV9
abundance: NA
len: 19

CDR3aa: CASSLFNSLEAFF
CDR3nt: TGTGCCAGCAGCTTATTTAACTCCTTGGAAGCTTTCTTT
j_gene: TRBJ1-1
d_gene: NA
v_gene: TRBV7-2
abundance: NA
len: 13

CDR3aa: CAWSLSVGNTIYF
CDR3nt: TGTGCCTGGAGTCTCTCCGTTGGAAACACCATATATTTT
j_gene: TRBJ1-3
d_gene: NA
v_gene: TRBV30
abundance: NA
len: 13

CDR3aa: CASSPGDSYSYEQYF
CDR3nt: TGTGCCAGCAGTCCGGGGGACTCTTACTCCTACGAGCAGTACTTC
j_gene: TRBJ2-7
d_gene: NA
v_gene: TRBV28
abundance: NA
len: 15

CDR3aa: CAWRNRDRGYGYTF
CDR3nt: TGTGCCTGGAGAAATAGGGACAGGGGCTATGGCTACACCTTC
j_gene: TRBJ1-2
d_gene: TRBD1
v_gene: TRBV30
abundance: once
len: 14

CDR3aa: CASSPGRRTGWAFF
CDR3nt: TGTGCCAGCAGCCCGGGACGGAGGACAGGGTGGGCTTTCTTT
j_gene: TRBJ1-1
d_gene: TRBD1
v_gene: TRBV14
abundance: NA
len: 14

CDR3aa: CASIGGPYGDTQYF
CDR3nt: TGTGCCAGCATCGGGGGGCCCTACGGAGATACGCAGTATTTT
j_gene: TRBJ2-3
d_gene: NA
v_gene: TRBV28
abundance: NA
len: 14

CDR3aa: CASSGPQGGFSGANVLTF
CDR3nt: TGTGCCAGCAGCGGACCACAGGGGGGTTTCTCTGGGGCCAACGTCCTGACTTTC
j_gene: TRBJ2-6
d_gene: TRBD1
v_gene: TRBV9
abundance: NA
len: 18

CDR3aa: CASSLTEAGSYEQYF
CDR3nt: TGTGCCAGCAGCTTGACTGAAGCCGGCTCCTACGAGCAGTACTTC
j_gene: TRBJ2-7
d_gene: NA
v_gene: TRBV6-5
abundance: NA
len: 15

CDR3aa: CASSSFRLAGLYNEQFF
CDR3nt: TGTGCCAGCAGTTCATTTCGACTAGCGGGACTCTACAATGAGCAGTTCTTC
j_gene: TRBJ2-1
d_gene: TRBD2
v_gene: TRBV28
abundance: NA
len: 17

CDR3aa: CASSIGSTGGPEAFF
CDR3nt: TGTGCCAGTAGTATAGGTTCGACAGGGGGCCCCGAAGCTTTCTTT
j_gene: TRBJ1-1
d_gene: TRBD1
v_gene: TRBV19
abundance: NA
len: 15

CDR3aa: CASSLGQGIQYEQYF
CDR3nt: TGCGCCAGCAGCTTGGGACAGGGTATACAGTACGAGCAGTACTTC
j_gene: TRBJ2-7
d_gene: TRBD1
v_gene: TRBV5-1
abundance: NA
len: 15

CDR3aa: CASSRGLASLLETQYF
CDR3nt: TGTGCCAGTAGTAGAGGACTAGCAAGCCTCTTAGAGACCCAGTACTTC
j_gene: TRBJ2-5
d_gene: TRBD2
v_gene: TRBV19
abundance: NA
len: 16

CDR3aa: CASSLLTGANTEAFF
CDR3nt: TGTGCCAGCAGTTTATTGACAGGGGCGAACACTGAAGCTTTCTTT
j_gene: TRBJ1-1
d_gene: TRBD1
v_gene: TRBV28
abundance: few
len: 15

CDR3aa: CASTDARELFF
CDR3nt: TGTGCCAGCACAGACGCACGGGAACTGTTTTTT
j_gene: TRBJ1-4
d_gene: NA
v_gene: TRBV6-1
abundance: NA
len: 11

CDR3aa: CASSLGLAGVLFF
CDR3nt: TGCGCCAGCAGCTTGGGCCTAGCGGGAGTGTTGTTCTTC
j_gene: TRBJ2-1
d_gene: TRBD2
v_gene: TRBV5-1
abundance: NA
len: 13

CDR3aa: CASSYGTGLSNSPLHF
CDR3nt: TGTGCCAGCAGCTACGGAACAGGGTTAAGCAATTCACCCCTCCACTTT
j_gene: TRBJ1-6
d_gene: NA
v_gene: TRBV5-4
abundance: NA
len: 16

CDR3aa: CASSPTVVGGDRVTSGANVLTF
CDR3nt: TGTGCCAGTAGCCCTACCGTGGTGGGGGGGGACAGGGTAACCTCTGGGGCCAACGTCCTGACTTTC
j_gene: TRBJ2-6
d_gene: TRBD1
v_gene: TRBV19
abundance: NA
len: 22

CDR3aa: CASSFGYTDTQYF
CDR3nt: TGTGCCAGCAGCTTCGGGTACACAGATACGCAGTATTTT
j_gene: TRBJ2-3
d_gene: NA
v_gene: TRBV11-2
abundance: NA
len: 13

CDR3aa: CASSLDPSSGNTIYF
CDR3nt: TGCGCCAGCAGCTTGGACCCTAGCTCTGGAAACACCATATATTTT
j_gene: TRBJ1-3
d_gene: NA
v_gene: TRBV5-1
abundance: NA
len: 15

CDR3aa: CASSSAGTPPYEQYF
CDR3nt: TGTGCCAGCAGTTCAGCCGGGACACCTCCCTACGAGCAGTACTTC
j_gene: TRBJ2-7
d_gene: NA
v_gene: TRBV27
abundance: once
len: 15

CDR3aa: CASSSSGREYEQYF
CDR3nt: TGTGCCAGCAGCTCAAGCGGGAGAGAATACGAGCAGTACTTC
j_gene: TRBJ2-7
d_gene: TRBD2
v_gene: TRBV5-5
abundance: NA
len: 14

CDR3aa: CSAATGSWYNEQFF
CDR3nt: TGCAGCGCTGCTACAGGGAGTTGGTACAATGAGCAGTTCTTC
j_gene: TRBJ2-1
d_gene: NA
v_gene: TRBV29-1
abundance: NA
len: 14

CDR3aa: CASSLAGRLLYEQYF
CDR3nt: TGCGCCAGCAGCTTGGCGGGAAGGCTTCTCTACGAGCAGTACTTC
j_gene: TRBJ2-7
d_gene: NA
v_gene: TRBV5-1
abundance: NA
len: 15

CDR3aa: CASSSAGRAAYEQYF
CDR3nt: TGTGCCAGCAGCTCAGCGGGCAGGGCTGCCTACGAGCAGTACTTC
j_gene: TRBJ2-7
d_gene: NA
v_gene: TRBV11-2
abundance: NA
len: 15

CDR3aa: CASSQESRLAGGWDEQFF
CDR3nt: TGCGCCAGCAGCCAAGAGTCTCGACTAGCGGGGGGTTGGGATGAGCAGTTCTTC
j_gene: TRBJ2-1
d_gene: TRBD2
v_gene: TRBV4-3
abundance: few
len: 18

CDR3aa: CASSGLAGSSYNEQFF
CDR3nt: TGTGCCAGCAGCGGTTTGGCGGGAAGCTCCTACAATGAGCAGTTCTTC
j_gene: TRBJ2-1
d_gene: NA
v_gene: TRBV9
abundance: once
len: 16

CDR3aa: CASSLEGSVVSTEAFF
CDR3nt: TGTGCCAGCAGCTTAGAGGGGTCTGTGGTGAGCACTGAAGCTTTCTTT
j_gene: TRBJ1-1
d_gene: NA
v_gene: TRBV7-6
abundance: NA
len: 16

CDR3aa: CASRLAGRYEQFF
CDR3nt: TGTGCCAGTAGGCTAGCGGGAAGGTATGAGCAGTTCTTC
j_gene: TRBJ2-1
d_gene: TRBD2
v_gene: TRBV27
abundance: NA
len: 13

CDR3aa: CAWSENGQGHSGRAWDTGELFF
CDR3nt: TGTGCCTGGAGTGAAAATGGACAGGGGCATAGCGGGAGGGCCTGGGACACCGGGGAGCTGTTTTTT
j_gene: TRBJ2-2
d_gene: TRBD2
v_gene: TRBV30
abundance: NA
len: 22

CDR3aa: CASSPGGVGMGTEAFF
CDR3nt: TGTGCCAGCAGCCCCGGGGGGGTGGGCATGGGCACTGAAGCTTTCTTT
j_gene: TRBJ1-1
d_gene: NA
v_gene: TRBV7-2
abundance: NA
len: 16

CDR3aa: CASSSEALPRGSSTDTQYF
CDR3nt: TGTGCCAGCAGCTCCGAAGCCTTACCCAGGGGGTCTAGCACAGATACGCAGTATTTT
j_gene: TRBJ2-3
d_gene: TRBD1
v_gene: TRBV7-9
abundance: NA
len: 19